This TCR beta chain was captured in a study of shared clonotypes between healthy human individuals. This CDR3 is built from 16 residues. Trimming removed 9 bases from V and 0 bases from J, with 17 bases in between. From germline, CDR1 is LNHDA and CDR2 SQIVND (reference sequence). This table comes from immunoSEQ multiplex PCR, and its TCRdb copy is limited to in-frame clones, with some not included. The sample contains about 300,000 clones, around 74% of which appear only once. The rearrangement uses TRBV19 and TRBJ1-4, with TRBD1 as a possible D gene (5 bases). What was sequenced was memory CD4+ T cells sorted from blood. Subset here: CD45RA-negative fraction. The receptor was derived from a man aged 25 to 45 in good health. In DNA, the CDR3 is TGTGCCAGCCGAATCGGGCGGGGGGCAACTAATGAAAAACTGTTTTTT. Its translation is CASRIGRGATNEKLFF.